This T cell receptor (beta chain) was sequenced during a study of blood T cell repertoires in COVID-19. This clone came up a few times. The CDR3 extends over 15 amino acids. V shed 11 bases and J 2 bases; nucleotides not matched to a gene: 9. CDR1 and CDR2 from the germline V gene are ENHRY and SYGVKD. Method: immunoSEQ multiplex PCR; TCRdb's copy keeps in-frame clones and lacks some. The sample records tens of thousands of clones, 87% being singletons. The sample consisted of peripheral blood. V usage is TRBV10-3 and J usage is TRBJ2-5, with TRBD2 matching 12 bases. The sequence came from a woman in her forties or fifties with active or convalescent COVID-19. DNA for the CDR3: TGTGCCGCCGCGCCGACTAGCGGGGGTCAAGAGACCCAGTACTTC. Amino acids: CAAAPTSGGQETQYF.